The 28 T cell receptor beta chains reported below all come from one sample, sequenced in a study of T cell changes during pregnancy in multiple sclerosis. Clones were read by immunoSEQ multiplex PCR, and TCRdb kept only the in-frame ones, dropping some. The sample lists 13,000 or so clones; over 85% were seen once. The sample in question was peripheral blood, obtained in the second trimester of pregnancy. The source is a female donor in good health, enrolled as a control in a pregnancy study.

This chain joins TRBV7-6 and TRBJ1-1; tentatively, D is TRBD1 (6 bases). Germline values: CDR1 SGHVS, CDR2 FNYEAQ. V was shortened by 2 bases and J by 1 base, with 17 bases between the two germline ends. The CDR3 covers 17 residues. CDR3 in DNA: TGTGCCAGCAGCTTACTCCTAGCGGGACACGCGAACACTGAAGCTTTCTTT. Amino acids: CASSLLLAGHANTEAFF.

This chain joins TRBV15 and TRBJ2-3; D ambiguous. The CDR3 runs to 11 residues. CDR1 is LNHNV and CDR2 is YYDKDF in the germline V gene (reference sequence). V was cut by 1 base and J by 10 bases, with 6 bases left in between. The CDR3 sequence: CATSRGRAQYF. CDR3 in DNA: TGTGCCACCAGCAGAGGCCGGGCGCAGTATTTT.

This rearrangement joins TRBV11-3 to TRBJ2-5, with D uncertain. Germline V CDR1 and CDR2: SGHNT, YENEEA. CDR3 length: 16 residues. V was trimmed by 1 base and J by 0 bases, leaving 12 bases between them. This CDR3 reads CASSLGWNSYQETQYF. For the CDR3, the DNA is TGTGCCAGCAGCTTAGGGTGGAACAGCTACCAAGAGACCCAGTACTTC.

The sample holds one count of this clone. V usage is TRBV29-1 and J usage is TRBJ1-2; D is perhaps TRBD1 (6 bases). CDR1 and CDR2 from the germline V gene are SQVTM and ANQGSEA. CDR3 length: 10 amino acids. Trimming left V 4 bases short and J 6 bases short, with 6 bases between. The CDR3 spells CSVAGDGYTF. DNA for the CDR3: TGCAGCGTTGCAGGGGATGGCTACACCTTC.

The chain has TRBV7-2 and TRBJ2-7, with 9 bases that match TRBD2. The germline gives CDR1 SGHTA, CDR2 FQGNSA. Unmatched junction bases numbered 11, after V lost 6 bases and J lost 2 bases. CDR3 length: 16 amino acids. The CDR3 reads CASSRVAGVSPYEQYF. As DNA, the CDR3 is TGTGCCAGCAGTCGAGTAGCGGGGGTATCCCCCTACGAGCAGTACTTC.

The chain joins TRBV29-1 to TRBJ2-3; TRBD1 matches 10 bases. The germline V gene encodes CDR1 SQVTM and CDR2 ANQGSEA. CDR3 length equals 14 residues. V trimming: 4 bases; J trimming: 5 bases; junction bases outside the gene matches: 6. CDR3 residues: CSVADRGTEDTQYF. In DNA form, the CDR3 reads TGCAGCGTTGCGGACAGGGGGACTGAAGATACGCAGTATTTT.

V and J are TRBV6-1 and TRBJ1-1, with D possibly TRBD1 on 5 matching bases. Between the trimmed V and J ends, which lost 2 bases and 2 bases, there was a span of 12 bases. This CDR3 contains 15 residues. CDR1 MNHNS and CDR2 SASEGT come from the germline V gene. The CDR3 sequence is CASSEPERGNTEAFF. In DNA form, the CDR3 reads TGTGCCAGCAGTGAACCCGAGCGGGGCAACACTGAAGCTTTCTTT.

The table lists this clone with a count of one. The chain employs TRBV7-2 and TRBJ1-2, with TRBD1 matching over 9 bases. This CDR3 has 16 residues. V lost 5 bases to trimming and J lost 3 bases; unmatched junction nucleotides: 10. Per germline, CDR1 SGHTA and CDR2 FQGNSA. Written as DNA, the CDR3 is TGTGCCAGCAGCCCCGGGACAGGGAGAGGAGACTATGGCTACACCTTC. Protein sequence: CASSPGTGRGDYGYTF.

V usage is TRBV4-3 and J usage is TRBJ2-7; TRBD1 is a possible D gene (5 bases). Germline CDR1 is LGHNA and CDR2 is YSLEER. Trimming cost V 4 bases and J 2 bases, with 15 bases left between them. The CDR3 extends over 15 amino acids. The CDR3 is CASSRVYDSTYEQYF. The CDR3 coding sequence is TGCGCCAGCAGCCGAGTCTATGACAGTACCTACGAGCAGTACTTC.

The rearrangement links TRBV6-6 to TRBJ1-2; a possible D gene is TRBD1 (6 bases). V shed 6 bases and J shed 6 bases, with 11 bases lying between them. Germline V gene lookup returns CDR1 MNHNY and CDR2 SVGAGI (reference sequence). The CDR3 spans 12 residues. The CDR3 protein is CASSRQEDGYTF. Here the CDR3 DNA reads TGTGCCAGCAGCCGACAGGAGGATGGCTACACCTTC.

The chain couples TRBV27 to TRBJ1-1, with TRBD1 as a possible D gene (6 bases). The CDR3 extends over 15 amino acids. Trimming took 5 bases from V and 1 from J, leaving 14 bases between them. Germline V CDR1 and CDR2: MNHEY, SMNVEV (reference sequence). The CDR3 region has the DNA TGTGCCAGCAGTCCCTGGCTGACAGGGAACACTGAAGCTTTCTTT. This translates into CASSPWLTGNTEAFF.

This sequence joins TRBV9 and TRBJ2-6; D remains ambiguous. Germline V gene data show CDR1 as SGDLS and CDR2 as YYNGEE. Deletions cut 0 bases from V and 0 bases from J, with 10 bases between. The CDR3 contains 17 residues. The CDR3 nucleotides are TGTGCCAGCAGCGTAGTACCCAGAAACTCTGGGGCCAACGTCCTGACTTTC. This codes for CASSVVPRNSGANVLTF.

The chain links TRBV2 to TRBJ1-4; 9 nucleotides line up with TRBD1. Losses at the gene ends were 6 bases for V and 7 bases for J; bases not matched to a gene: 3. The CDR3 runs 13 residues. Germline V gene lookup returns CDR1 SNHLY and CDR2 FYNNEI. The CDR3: CASRGQGSEKLFF. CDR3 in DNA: TGTGCCAGCAGGGGACAGGGAAGTGAAAAACTGTTTTTT.

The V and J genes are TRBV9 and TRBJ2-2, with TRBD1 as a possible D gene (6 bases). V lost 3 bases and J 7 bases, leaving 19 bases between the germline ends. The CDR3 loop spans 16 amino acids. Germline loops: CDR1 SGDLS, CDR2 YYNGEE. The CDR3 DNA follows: TGTGCCAGCAGCGAGGGGGTTAGGGGCCTAGACGGGGAGCTGTTTTTT. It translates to CASSEGVRGLDGELFF.

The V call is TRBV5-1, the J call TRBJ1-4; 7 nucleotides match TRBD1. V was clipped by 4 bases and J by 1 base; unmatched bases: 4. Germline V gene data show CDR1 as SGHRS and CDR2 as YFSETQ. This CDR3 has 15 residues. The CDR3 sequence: CASSGTGETNEKLFF. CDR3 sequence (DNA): TGCGCCAGCAGCGGTACAGGGGAAACTAATGAAAAACTGTTTTTT.

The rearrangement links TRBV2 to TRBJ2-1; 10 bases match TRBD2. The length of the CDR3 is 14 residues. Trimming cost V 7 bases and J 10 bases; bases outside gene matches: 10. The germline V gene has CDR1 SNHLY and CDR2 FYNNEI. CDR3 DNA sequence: TGTGCCAGCAACCAGCGGGAGGGCCAGGGAGAGCAGTTCTTC. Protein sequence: CASNQREGQGEQFF. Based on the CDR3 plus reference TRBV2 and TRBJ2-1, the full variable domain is EPEVTQTPSHQVTQMGQEVILRCVPISNHLYFYWYRQILGQKVEFLVSFYNNEISEKSEIFDDQFSVERPDGSNFTLKIRSTKLEDSAMYFCASNQREGQGEQFFGPGTRLTVL.

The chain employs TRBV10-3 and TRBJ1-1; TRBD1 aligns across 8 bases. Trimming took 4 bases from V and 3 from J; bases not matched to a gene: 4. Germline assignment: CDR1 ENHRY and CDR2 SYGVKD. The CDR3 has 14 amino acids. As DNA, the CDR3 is TGTGCCATCAGTGTGACAGGGGACGACACTGAAGCTTTCTTT. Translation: CAISVTGDDTEAFF.

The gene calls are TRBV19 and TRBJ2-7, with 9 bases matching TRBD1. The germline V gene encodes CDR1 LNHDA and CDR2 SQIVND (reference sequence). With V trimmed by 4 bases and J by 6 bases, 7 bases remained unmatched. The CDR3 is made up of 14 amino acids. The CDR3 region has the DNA TGTGCCAGTAGTACTTACACGGACAGGGGCGAGCAGTACTTC. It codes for CASSTYTDRGEQYF.

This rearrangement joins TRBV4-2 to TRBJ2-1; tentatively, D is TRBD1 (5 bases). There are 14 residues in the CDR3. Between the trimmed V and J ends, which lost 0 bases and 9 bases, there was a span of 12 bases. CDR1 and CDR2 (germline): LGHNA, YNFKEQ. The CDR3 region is CASSQEDSLSEQFF. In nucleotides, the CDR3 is TGTGCCAGCAGCCAAGAAGACAGCTTGAGTGAGCAGTTCTTC.

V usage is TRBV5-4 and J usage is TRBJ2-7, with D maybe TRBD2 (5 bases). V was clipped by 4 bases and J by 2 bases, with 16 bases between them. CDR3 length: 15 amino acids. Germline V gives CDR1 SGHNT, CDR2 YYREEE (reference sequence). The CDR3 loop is CASSRAVGETYEQYF. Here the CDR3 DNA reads TGTGCCAGCAGCCGCGCAGTGGGAGAGACCTACGAGCAGTACTTC.

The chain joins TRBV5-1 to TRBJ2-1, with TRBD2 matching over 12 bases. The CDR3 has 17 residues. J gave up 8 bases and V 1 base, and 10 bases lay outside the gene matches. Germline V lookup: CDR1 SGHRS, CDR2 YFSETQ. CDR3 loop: CASSLFASGGAGDEQFF. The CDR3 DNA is TGCGCCAGCAGCTTGTTCGCTAGCGGGGGGGCAGGCGATGAGCAGTTCTTC.

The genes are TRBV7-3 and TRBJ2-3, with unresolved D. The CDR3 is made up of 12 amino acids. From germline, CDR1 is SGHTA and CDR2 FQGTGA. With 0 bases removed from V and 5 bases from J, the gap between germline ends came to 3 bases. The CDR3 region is CASSLTGDTQYF. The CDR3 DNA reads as TGTGCCAGCAGCTTAACCGGAGATACGCAGTATTTT.

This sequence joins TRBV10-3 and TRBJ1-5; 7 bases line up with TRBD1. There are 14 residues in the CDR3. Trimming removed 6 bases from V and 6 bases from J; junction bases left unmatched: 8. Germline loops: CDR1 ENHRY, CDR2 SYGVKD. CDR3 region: CAISKDRESQPQHF. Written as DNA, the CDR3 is TGTGCCATCAGCAAAGACAGGGAATCTCAGCCCCAGCATTTT.

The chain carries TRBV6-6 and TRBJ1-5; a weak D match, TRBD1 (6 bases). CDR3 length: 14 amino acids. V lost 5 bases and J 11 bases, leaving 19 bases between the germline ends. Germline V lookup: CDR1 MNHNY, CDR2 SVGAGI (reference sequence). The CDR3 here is CASSQTPHRATQHF. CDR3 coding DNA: TGTGCCAGCAGTCAGACACCGCACAGGGCGACCCAGCATTTT.

CDR3 amino acids: CASRLAGPLGELFF. In DNA form, the CDR3 reads TGTGCCAGTAGACTAGCGGGGCCTCTGGGGGAGCTGTTTTTT. The chain couples TRBV19 to TRBJ2-2; 10 bases are shared with TRBD2. V shed 6 bases and J 8 bases; nucleotides not matched to a gene: 6. From germline, CDR1 is LNHDA and CDR2 SQIVND (reference sequence). The CDR3 consists of 14 residues.

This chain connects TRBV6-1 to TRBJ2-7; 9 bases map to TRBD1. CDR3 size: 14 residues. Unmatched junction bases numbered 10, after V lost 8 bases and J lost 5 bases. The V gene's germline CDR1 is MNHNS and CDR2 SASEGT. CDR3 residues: CASVPGQGGHEQYF. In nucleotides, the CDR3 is TGTGCCAGCGTACCGGGACAGGGTGGGCACGAGCAGTACTTC.

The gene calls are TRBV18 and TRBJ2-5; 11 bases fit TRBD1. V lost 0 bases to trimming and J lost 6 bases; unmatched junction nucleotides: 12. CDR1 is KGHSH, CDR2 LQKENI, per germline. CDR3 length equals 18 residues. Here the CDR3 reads CASSPPLNIRDRGKTQYF. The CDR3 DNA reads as TGTGCCAGCTCACCACCCCTAAACATCCGGGACAGGGGGAAGACCCAGTACTTC.

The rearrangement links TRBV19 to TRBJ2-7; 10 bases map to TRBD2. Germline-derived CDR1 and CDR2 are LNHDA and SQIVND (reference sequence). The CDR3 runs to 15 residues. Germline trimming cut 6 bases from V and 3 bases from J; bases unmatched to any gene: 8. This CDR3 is CASRPSGRAFYEQYF. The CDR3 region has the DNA TGTGCCAGTAGACCCAGCGGGAGGGCCTTCTACGAGCAGTACTTC.